This TCR beta chain was identified during a study of T cells in Graves' hyperthyroidism and ophthalmopathy. RNA transcripts yielded amplified TCR beta CDR3 regions. A set of HTBI primers served as the primers for a first-round RT-PCR of the TCR CDR3. TCRdb ran MiXCR on the multiplex PCR reads and lists one entry per CDR3 protein. The sample shows roughly 500,000 distinct CDR3 sequences, about 46% of them seen only once. Study conclusions and caveats: Model-based prediction identified ophthalmopathy a median around 6.7 months prior to its onset. Separating ophthalmopathy from stable hyperthyroidism was achieved by a 13 V-J model.

On this clonotype itself: Its antigen is unidentified.

V was cut by 0 bases and J by 0 bases, with 11 bases left in between. CDR3 length: 15 residues. CDR1 is DFQATT and CDR2 is SNEGSKA in the germline V gene (reference sequence). The chain links TRBV20-1 to TRBJ1-1, with D perhaps matching TRBD1 (5 bases). This receptor was obtained from an adult woman with Graves' disease, either hyperthyroidism or ophthalmopathy (not recorded which). The specimen sequenced was peripheral blood or thyroid tissue (not recorded which). This CDR3 is CSAREGRSMNTEAFF. DNA for the CDR3: TGCAGTGCTAGAGAGGGACGGTCGATGAACACTGAAGCTTTCTTT.